This section outlines one TCR beta chain sequence together with its context. Its antigen remains unknown. This CDR3 is 15 amino acids long. Per germline, CDR1 SGHAT and CDR2 FQNNGV. V was shortened by 3 bases and J by 5 bases, with 16 bases between the two germline ends. This sample stems from a study of T-cell memory formation after mild COVID-19. Turning to the study itself: In these data, TCR clusters were largely donor specific. Study-wide points: Proof of SARS-CoV-2 specificity was absent for the second-wave clones that crested on day 37. Later expanders leaned CD4+, whereas day 15 to 85 contracting clones were balanced CD4/CD8.

Libraries for TCRalpha and TCRbeta carried sample barcodes and unique molecular identifiers via 5'RACE. TCRdb redid the calling of the 5' RACE reads with MiXCR, one entry per CDR3 protein. The sample yields fewer than 600,000 distinct CDR3 sequences, about 20% seen once. Sequenced material: PBMCs or a T cell subset sorted from them (not recorded which). The genes are TRBV11-2 and TRBJ1-2; the D is unclear. The receptor comes from an adult woman who had mild COVID-19 (a few samples of this study predate the infection). Cell type and time point are not known. This CDR3 reads CASSFSAVGMYGYTF. CDR3 in DNA: TGTGCCAGCAGCTTTAGCGCGGTAGGGATGTATGGCTACACCTTC.